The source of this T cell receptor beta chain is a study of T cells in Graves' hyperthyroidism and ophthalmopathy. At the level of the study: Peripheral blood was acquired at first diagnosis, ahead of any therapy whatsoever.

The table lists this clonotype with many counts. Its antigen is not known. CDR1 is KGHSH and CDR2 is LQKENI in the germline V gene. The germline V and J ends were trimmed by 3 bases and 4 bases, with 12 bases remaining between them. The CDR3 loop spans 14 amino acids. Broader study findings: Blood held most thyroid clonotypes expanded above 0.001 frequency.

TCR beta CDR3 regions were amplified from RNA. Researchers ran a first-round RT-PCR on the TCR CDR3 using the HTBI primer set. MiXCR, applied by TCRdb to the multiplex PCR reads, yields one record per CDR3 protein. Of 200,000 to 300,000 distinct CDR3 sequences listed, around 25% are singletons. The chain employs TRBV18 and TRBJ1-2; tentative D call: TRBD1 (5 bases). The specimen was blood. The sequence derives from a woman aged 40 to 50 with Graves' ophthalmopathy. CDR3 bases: TGTGCCAGCTCACCGGGACGGGAAAGCTATGGCTACACCTTC. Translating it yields CASSPGRESYGYTF.